One sample yielded the 32 T cell receptor beta chains listed below, sequenced in a study of cytomegalovirus exposure and HLA in healthy donors. The PCR was carried out with 60 Vbeta primers and 13 Jbeta primers. The assay was immunoSEQ multiplex PCR, and TCRdb's table has in-frame clones only and misses some. The top ten hold over 0.6% of the sample, which has roughly 150,000 clones, approximately 79% seen once. The sample consisted of PBMCs. The receptors stem from a male donor in good health and CMV-seronegative.

This clone has just a few counts. V is TRBV6-5 and J is TRBJ1-1; D uncertain. Germline loops: CDR1 MNHEY, CDR2 SVGAGI. This CDR3 region has 14 residues. The V gene lost 2 bases and the J gene lost 3 bases, with 10 bases spanning the gap. The CDR3 spells CASSYGRADTEAFF. In DNA form, the CDR3 reads TGTGCCAGCAGTTACGGGCGGGCAGACACTGAAGCTTTCTTT.

The chain couples TRBV7-2 to TRBJ1-1; D not resolved. The germline V gene has CDR1 SGHTA and CDR2 FQGNSA. The germline V and J ends were trimmed by 4 bases and 2 bases, with 8 bases remaining between them. There are 13 residues in the CDR3. The DNA for the CDR3 is TGTGCCAGCAGCTCGAGACACAACACTGAAGCTTTCTTT. Translated, it gives CASSSRHNTEAFF.

The table lists this clone with a few counts. The V gene is TRBV19, the J gene TRBJ1-4, with D possibly being TRBD1 (5 bases). This CDR3 is 15 amino acids long. The V end was cut by 2 bases, the J end by 2 bases, with 9 bases between. The germline V gene encodes CDR1 LNHDA and CDR2 SQIVND (reference sequence). CDR3 in amino acids: CASSIFGTTNEKLFF. As DNA, the CDR3 is TGTGCCAGTAGTATATTTGGGACTACTAATGAAAAACTGTTTTTT.

This clone showed up just a few times. The chain carries TRBV7-8 and TRBJ2-1; unclear D gene. This CDR3 has 14 amino acids. Trimming removed 2 bases at V and 0 bases at J, with 5 bases between. Germline V gene lookup returns CDR1 SGHVS and CDR2 FQNEAQ. CDR3 region: CASSLSGSYNEQFF. In nucleotides, the CDR3 is TGTGCCAGCAGCTTATCCGGCTCCTACAATGAGCAGTTCTTC.

V and J are TRBV7-9 and TRBJ1-2; D unresolved. The CDR3 is 14 amino acids. V lost 3 bases, J lost 4 bases, and 12 bases lay in between. Germline CDR1 and CDR2: SEHNR and FQNEAQ (reference sequence). CDR3 DNA sequence: TGTGCCAGCAGCTTTGCCCCTGAGGTCTATGGCTACACCTTC. This gives the protein CASSFAPEVYGYTF.

The V and J genes are TRBV11-1 and TRBJ1-4, with 7 nucleotides matching TRBD1. With 5 bases clipped from V and 6 bases from J, the junction kept 9 bases outside the gene matches. The germline V gene encodes CDR1 SGHAT and CDR2 FQDESV (reference sequence). The CDR3 consists of 15 residues. The CDR3 here is CASSGIGTAHEKLFF. CDR3 DNA sequence: TGTGCCAGCAGCGGAATCGGGACAGCTCATGAAAAACTGTTTTTT.

The rearrangement uses TRBV11-3 and TRBJ2-1, with a tentative D call TRBD1 (6 bases). This CDR3 is 12 amino acids long. Per the germline V gene, CDR1 is SGHNT and CDR2 is YENEEA. The V end lost 3 bases, the J end lost 7 bases, and 7 bases lay between the germline ends. The DNA of the CDR3 is TGTGCCAGCAGCTTCGGACAGAATGAGCAGTTCTTC. Translation: CASSFGQNEQFF.

On this clone: The junction departs from germline at one end; a sequencing error may be responsible. The chain carries TRBV7-9 and TRBJ1-1, with TRBD1 identical over 10 bases. The CDR3 has 15 residues. The germline V gene encodes CDR1 SEHNR and CDR2 FQNEAQ (reference sequence). The CDR3 DNA sequence: TGTTCCAGCAGCGCGAGGACAGGGGGATCGACTGAAGCTTTCTTT. It codes for CSSSARTGGSTEAFF.

This clone was seen more than once but under ten times. This sequence joins TRBV4-3 and TRBJ1-6; 7 bases match TRBD1. CDR1 and CDR2 (germline): LGHNA, YSLEER. With 0 bases clipped from V and 4 bases from J, the junction kept 6 bases outside the gene matches. This CDR3 region has 17 residues. The CDR3 sequence is CASSQDAAGGYNSPLHF. CDR3 coding DNA: TGCGCCAGCAGCCAAGATGCCGCAGGGGGTTATAATTCACCCCTCCACTTT.

As concerns this clone: This CDR3 is also generated by other DNA sequences in the sample. The J gene is TRBJ1-1, the V gene TRBV30; no clear D. This CDR3 comprises 13 residues. CDR1 is GTSNPN, CDR2 SVGIG, per germline (reference sequence). V lost 0 bases, J lost 3 bases, and 8 bases lay in between. Written as DNA, the CDR3 is TGTGCCTGGAGTGTAACGGGAGACACTGAAGCTTTCTTT. This translates into CAWSVTGDTEAFF.

In DNA form, the CDR3 reads TGTGCCAGCAGCTTAGATTACGGGGGGCCCTACGAGCAGTACTTC. Translating it yields CASSLDYGGPYEQYF. This sequence joins TRBV11-2 and TRBJ2-5; TRBD2 is a possible D gene (7 bases). The J call is doubtful: the DNA matches TRBJ2-7 better. Germline CDR1 and CDR2: SGHAT and FQNNGV. The CDR3 length is 15 residues.

This chain uses TRBV6-5 with TRBJ2-1; a possible D gene is TRBD2 (6 bases). Trimming stripped 6 bases from V and 10 bases from J, with 22 bases between. This CDR3 is built from 15 residues. From germline, CDR1 is MNHEY and CDR2 SVGAGI. DNA of the CDR3: TGTGCCAGCAGCCCACCCGGAGCCGCTCGGGGGGAGCAGTTCTTC. It translates to CASSPPGAARGEQFF.

The J gene is TRBJ2-1, the V gene TRBV19; a possible D gene is TRBD2 (7 bases). Trimming took off 5 bases at V and 4 bases at J, with 21 bases between the two ends. CDR3 length equals 17 residues. The germline V gene has CDR1 LNHDA and CDR2 SQIVND (reference sequence). The CDR3 loop is CASSSRGGGGGYNEQFF. The DNA for the CDR3 is TGTGCCAGTAGTTCCCGGGGAGGGGGGGGTGGATACAATGAGCAGTTCTTC.

This rearrangement joins TRBV9 to TRBJ2-3; 13 bases agree with TRBD2. The J segment lost 0 bases and the V segment lost 4 bases, leaving 11 bases of the junction unmatched. Germline CDR1 reads SGDLS; CDR2 reads YYNGEE. This CDR3 is built from 19 residues. Written as DNA, the CDR3 is TGTGCCAGCAGCACACGGACCGGGACTAGCGGGGAAAGCACAGATACGCAGTATTTT. Protein: CASSTRTGTSGESTDTQYF. The full variable domain, with the rest looked up from reference TRBV9 and TRBJ2-3, is DSGVTQTPKHLITATGQRVTLRCSPRSGDLSVYWYQQSLDQGLQFLIQYYNGEERAKGNILERFSAQQFPDLHSELNLSSLELGDSALYFCASSTRTGTSGESTDTQYFGPGTRLTVL.

The rearrangement links TRBV30 to TRBJ2-7; D possibly corresponds to TRBD2 (6 bases). V was pared by 0 bases and J by 2 bases, with 8 bases between. The germline gives CDR1 GTSNPN, CDR2 SVGIG (reference sequence). The CDR3 sequence is 13 residues long. CDR3 sequence (DNA): TGTGCCTGGAGTGTGGCGGGAACCTACGAGCAGTACTTC. It translates to CAWSVAGTYEQYF.

This clone was seen a few times. The CDR3 protein is CASSPLQTGNTGELFF. The CDR3 coding sequence is TGTGCCAGCTCACCACTTCAGACAGGGAACACCGGGGAGCTGTTTTTT. The chain has TRBV18 and TRBJ2-2; D perhaps matches TRBD1 (6 bases). The CDR3 covers 16 residues. Germline assignment: CDR1 KGHSH and CDR2 LQKENI. V lost 1 base and J 1 base, leaving 10 bases between the germline ends.

The J gene is TRBJ2-3, the V gene TRBV29-1; 15 bases match TRBD2. Trimming at V came to 3 bases and at J to 2 bases, leaving 3 bases not matched to a gene. The CDR3 has 16 amino acids. Germline CDR1 SQVTM, CDR2 ANQGSEA. The CDR3 nucleotides read TGCAGCGTTGAGGGGACTAGCGGGGGGAACACAGATACGCAGTATTTT. This sequence encodes CSVEGTSGGNTDTQYF.

This chain links TRBV2 with TRBJ1-4; 9 bases are a match to TRBD1. This CDR3 has 15 residues. Germline values: CDR1 SNHLY, CDR2 FYNNEI. V was pared by 3 bases and J by 5 bases, with 4 bases of the junction left unmatched. Here the CDR3 reads CASSDGQGMNEKLFF. Written as DNA, the CDR3 is TGTGCCAGCAGTGACGGACAGGGGATGAATGAAAAACTGTTTTTT.

V and J are TRBV7-9 and TRBJ2-7; tentative D call: TRBD2 (5 bases). Germline loops: CDR1 SEHNR, CDR2 FQNEAQ (reference sequence). CDR3 length: 15 amino acids. Trimming took off 4 bases at V and 4 bases at J, with 17 bases between the two ends. Here the CDR3 DNA reads TGTGCCAGCAGCTCCAGTGCTAGCCAGTTTTACGAGCAGTACTTC. It yields the protein CASSSSASQFYEQYF.

A note on this clone: Different DNA sequences within this sample yield the same CDR3. The chain combines TRBV6-1 with TRBJ1-5, with D tentatively TRBD1 (6 bases). Germline V gene data show CDR1 as MNHNS and CDR2 as SASEGT. Trimming took 8 bases from V and 2 from J, leaving 7 bases between them. This CDR3 region has 12 residues. CDR3 in DNA: TGTGCCAGCCGACAGGGCAATCAGCCCCAGCATTTT. Protein sequence: CASRQGNQPQHF.

The J gene is TRBJ1-1, the V gene TRBV7-2; D remains ambiguous. Trimming removed 6 bases at V and 3 bases at J, with 11 bases between. Germline-derived CDR1 and CDR2 are SGHTA and FQGNSA. This CDR3 comprises 13 residues. In DNA form, the CDR3 reads TGTGCCAGCAGTGGGCAGCGGGACACTGAAGCTTTCTTT. The encoded protein is CASSGQRDTEAFF.

This clone appeared a single time. The rearrangement joins TRBV7-9 to TRBJ2-1, with D possibly being TRBD1 (7 bases). The CDR3 runs to 18 residues. Germline-derived CDR1 and CDR2 are SEHNR and FQNEAQ (reference sequence). V was cut by 5 bases and J by 0 bases, with 20 bases left in between. Here the CDR3 DNA reads TGTGCCAGCAGCACAGGGGTGGCGGGGTGGGGCTCCTACAATGAGCAGTTCTTC. Translated: CASSTGVAGWGSYNEQFF.

This chain uses TRBV11-1 with TRBJ1-1; the match to TRBD1 covers 7 bases. V was clipped by 5 bases and J by 1 base; unmatched bases: 7. Germline CDR1 and CDR2: SGHAT and FQDESV (reference sequence). The CDR3 has 15 amino acids. For the CDR3, the DNA is TGTGCCAGCAGCCTACCCGGGACAGAGAACACTGAAGCTTTCTTT. This codes for CASSLPGTENTEAFF.

V usage is TRBV14 and J usage is TRBJ2-7; D ambiguous. CDR3 size: 14 residues. Trimming removed 5 bases at V and 0 bases at J, with 11 bases between. CDR1 is SGHDN, CDR2 FVKESK, per germline. The CDR3 sequence: CASSEGAGSYEQYF. Written as DNA, the CDR3 is TGTGCCAGCAGCGAAGGTGCCGGCTCCTACGAGCAGTACTTC.

This clone was counted only a few times. The chain combines TRBV4-2 with TRBJ2-1, with D unclear. Trimming removed 0 bases at V and 1 base at J, with 7 bases between. The V gene's germline CDR1 is LGHNA and CDR2 YNFKEQ. This CDR3 has 15 amino acids. CDR3 amino acids: CASSQDYYSYNEQFF. CDR3 DNA: TGTGCCAGCAGCCAAGATTACTATTCCTACAATGAGCAGTTCTTC.

The chain recombines TRBV7-7 with TRBJ2-2, with D maybe TRBD1 (6 bases). V lost 1 base and J 4 bases, leaving 16 bases between the germline ends. Germline values: CDR1 SSHAT, CDR2 FNYEAQ (reference sequence). The CDR3 extends over 17 amino acids. The CDR3 region has the DNA TGTGCCAGCAGCTTAGACGTGACAGGCGGGTTCACCGGGGAGCTGTTTTTT. This translates into CASSLDVTGGFTGELFF.

The rearrangement joins TRBV2 to TRBJ1-2; D gene uncertain. Germline CDR1 and CDR2: SNHLY and FYNNEI. This CDR3 has 19 amino acids. The V gene lost 0 bases and the J gene lost 1 base, with 21 bases spanning the gap. The CDR3 sequence: CASSEALPGKGSRNYGYTF. Written as DNA, the CDR3 is TGTGCCAGCAGTGAAGCGCTTCCGGGAAAAGGGAGCCGTAACTATGGCTACACCTTC. The full variable domain, completed using reference TRBV2 and TRBJ1-2, is EPEVTQTPSHQVTQMGQEVILRCVPISNHLYFYWYRQILGQKVEFLVSFYNNEISEKSEIFDDQFSVERPDGSNFTLKIRSTKLEDSAMYFCASSEALPGKGSRNYGYTFGSGTRLTVV.

This clone was seen a few times. The V gene is TRBV2, the J gene TRBJ2-3, with 11 bases that match TRBD2. J lost 8 bases, V lost 10 bases, and 17 bases had no gene match. The CDR3 has 16 amino acids. CDR1 is SNHLY, CDR2 FYNNEI, per germline. CDR3 amino acids: CAILPGPSGGSSTQYF. The CDR3 DNA sequence: TGTGCCATTCTGCCCGGGCCTAGCGGGGGGAGTAGTACGCAGTATTTT.

The chain uses TRBV28 and TRBJ1-2; D unresolved. Germline CDR1 is MDHEN and CDR2 is SYDVKM. V shed 4 bases and J shed 8 bases, with 11 bases lying between them. The CDR3 is 12 amino acids. The CDR3 region is CASSSSRGGYTF. DNA of the CDR3: TGTGCCAGCAGTTCGTCTCGCGGGGGCTACACCTTC.

This clone was observed a few times. The chain links TRBV10-3 to TRBJ2-7, with D perhaps matching TRBD1 (6 bases). Trimming cost V 6 bases and J 3 bases, with 9 bases left between them. Per germline, CDR1 ENHRY and CDR2 SYGVKD. The CDR3 loop spans 12 amino acids. The CDR3 is CAISRTDYEQYF. The CDR3 coding sequence is TGTGCCATCAGCCGGACAGACTACGAGCAGTACTTC.

The V gene is TRBV19, the J gene TRBJ2-5, with 9 nucleotides matching TRBD1. The J segment lost 5 bases and the V segment lost 6 bases, leaving 4 bases of the junction unmatched. CDR1 and CDR2 (germline): LNHDA, SQIVND (reference sequence). The CDR3 is 13 residues long. CDR3 region: CASRGTGRETQYF. The CDR3 nucleotides read TGTGCCAGTAGGGGGACAGGGAGGGAGACCCAGTACTTC.

The gene calls are TRBV7-3 and TRBJ2-7; D call uncertain. CDR1 and CDR2 (germline): SGHTA, FQGTGA. Trimming cost V 2 bases and J 2 bases, with 13 bases left between them. The CDR3 runs 15 residues. CDR3 loop: CASSLLAPLTYEQYF. The DNA of the CDR3 is TGTGCCAGCAGCTTATTGGCTCCCCTCACCTACGAGCAGTACTTC.